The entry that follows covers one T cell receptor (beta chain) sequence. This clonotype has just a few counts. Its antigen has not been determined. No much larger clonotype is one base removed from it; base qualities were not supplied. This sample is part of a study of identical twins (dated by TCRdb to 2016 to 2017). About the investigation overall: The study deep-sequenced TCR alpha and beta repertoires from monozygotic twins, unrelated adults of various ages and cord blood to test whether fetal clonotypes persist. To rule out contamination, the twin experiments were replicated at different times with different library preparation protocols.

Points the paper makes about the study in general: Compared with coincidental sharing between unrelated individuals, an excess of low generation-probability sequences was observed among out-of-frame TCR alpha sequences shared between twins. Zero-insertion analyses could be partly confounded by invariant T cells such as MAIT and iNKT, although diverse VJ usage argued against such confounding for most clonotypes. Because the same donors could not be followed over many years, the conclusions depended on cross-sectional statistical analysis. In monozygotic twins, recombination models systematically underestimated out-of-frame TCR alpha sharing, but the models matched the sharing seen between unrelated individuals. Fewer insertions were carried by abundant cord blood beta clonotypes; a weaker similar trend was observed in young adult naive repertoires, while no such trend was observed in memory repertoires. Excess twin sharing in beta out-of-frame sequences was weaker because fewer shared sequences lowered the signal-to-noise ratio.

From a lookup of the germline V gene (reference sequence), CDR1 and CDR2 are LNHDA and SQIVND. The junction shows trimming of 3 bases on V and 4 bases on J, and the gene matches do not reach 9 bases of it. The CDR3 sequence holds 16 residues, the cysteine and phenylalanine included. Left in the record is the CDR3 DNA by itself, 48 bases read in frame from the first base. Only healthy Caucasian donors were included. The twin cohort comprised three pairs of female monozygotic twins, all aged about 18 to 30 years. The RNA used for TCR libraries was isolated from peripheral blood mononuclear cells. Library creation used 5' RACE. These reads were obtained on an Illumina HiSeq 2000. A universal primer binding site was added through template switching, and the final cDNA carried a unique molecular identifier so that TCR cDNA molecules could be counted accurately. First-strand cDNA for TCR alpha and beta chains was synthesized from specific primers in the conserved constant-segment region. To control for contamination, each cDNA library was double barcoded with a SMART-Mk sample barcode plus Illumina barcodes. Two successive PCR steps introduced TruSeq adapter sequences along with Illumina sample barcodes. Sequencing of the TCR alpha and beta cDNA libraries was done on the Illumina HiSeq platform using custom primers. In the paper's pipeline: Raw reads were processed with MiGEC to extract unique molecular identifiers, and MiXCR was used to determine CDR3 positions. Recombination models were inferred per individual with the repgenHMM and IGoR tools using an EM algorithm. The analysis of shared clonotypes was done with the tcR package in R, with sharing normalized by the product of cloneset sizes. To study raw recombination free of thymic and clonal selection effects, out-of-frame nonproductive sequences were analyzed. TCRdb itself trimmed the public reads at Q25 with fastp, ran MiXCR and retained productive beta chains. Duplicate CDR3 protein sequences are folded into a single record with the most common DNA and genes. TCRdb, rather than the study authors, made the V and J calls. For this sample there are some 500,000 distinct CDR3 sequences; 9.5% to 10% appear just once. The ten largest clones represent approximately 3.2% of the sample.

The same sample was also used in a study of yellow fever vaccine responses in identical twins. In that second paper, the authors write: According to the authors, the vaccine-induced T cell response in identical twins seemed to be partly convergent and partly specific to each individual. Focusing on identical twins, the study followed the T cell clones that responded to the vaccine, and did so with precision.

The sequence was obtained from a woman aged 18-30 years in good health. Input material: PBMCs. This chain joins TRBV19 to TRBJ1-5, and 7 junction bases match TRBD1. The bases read TGTGCCAGTAGTATTGGGACAGACCCAGGGAATCAGCCCCAGCATTTT. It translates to CASSIGTDPGNQPQHF.